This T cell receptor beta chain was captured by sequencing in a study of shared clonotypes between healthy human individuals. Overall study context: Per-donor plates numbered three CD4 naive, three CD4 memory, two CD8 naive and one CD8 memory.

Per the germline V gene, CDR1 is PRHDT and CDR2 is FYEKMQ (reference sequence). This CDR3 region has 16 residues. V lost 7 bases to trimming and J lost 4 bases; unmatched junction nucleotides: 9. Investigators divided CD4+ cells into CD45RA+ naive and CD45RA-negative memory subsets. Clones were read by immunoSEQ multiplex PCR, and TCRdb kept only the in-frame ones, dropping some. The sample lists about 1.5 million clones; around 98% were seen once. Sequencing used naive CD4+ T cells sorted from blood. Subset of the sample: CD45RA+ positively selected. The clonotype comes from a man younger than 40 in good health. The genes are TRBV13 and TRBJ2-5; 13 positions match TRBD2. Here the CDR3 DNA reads TGTGCCAGCACCGGGACTAGCGGGAAAATCCCAGAGACCCAGTACTTC. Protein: CASTGTSGKIPETQYF.